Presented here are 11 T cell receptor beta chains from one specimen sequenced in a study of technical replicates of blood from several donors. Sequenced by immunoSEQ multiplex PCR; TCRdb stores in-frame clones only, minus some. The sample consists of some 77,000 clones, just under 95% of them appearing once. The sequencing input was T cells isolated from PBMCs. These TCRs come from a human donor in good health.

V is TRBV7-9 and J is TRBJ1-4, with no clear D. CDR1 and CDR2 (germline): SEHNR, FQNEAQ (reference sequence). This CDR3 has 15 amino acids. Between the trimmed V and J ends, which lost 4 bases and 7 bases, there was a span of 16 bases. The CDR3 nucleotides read TGTGCCAGCAGCTCTTCCGAGACTAGTAGTGAAAAACTGTTTTTT. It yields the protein CASSSSETSSEKLFF.

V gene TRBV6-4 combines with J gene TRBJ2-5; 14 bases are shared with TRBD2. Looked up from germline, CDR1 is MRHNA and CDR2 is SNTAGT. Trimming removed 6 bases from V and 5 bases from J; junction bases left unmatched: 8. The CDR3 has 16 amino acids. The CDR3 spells CASSREGLAGVETQYF. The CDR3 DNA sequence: TGTGCCAGCAGCCGTGAGGGACTAGCGGGAGTCGAGACCCAGTACTTC.

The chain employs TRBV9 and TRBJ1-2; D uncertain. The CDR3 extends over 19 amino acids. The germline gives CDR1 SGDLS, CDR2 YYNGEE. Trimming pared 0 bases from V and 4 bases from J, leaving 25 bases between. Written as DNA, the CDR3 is TGTGCCAGCAGCGTAGATCCCACAGCCACGACTATGTTAGGCTATGGCTACACCTTC. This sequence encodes CASSVDPTATTMLGYGYTF.

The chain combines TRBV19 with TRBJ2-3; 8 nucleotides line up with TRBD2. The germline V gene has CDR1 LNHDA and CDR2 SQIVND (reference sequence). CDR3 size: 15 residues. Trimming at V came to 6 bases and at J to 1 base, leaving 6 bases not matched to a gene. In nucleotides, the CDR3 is TGTGCCAGTAGGACGGGAGGGCTGGGCACAGATACGCAGTATTTT. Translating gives CASRTGGLGTDTQYF.

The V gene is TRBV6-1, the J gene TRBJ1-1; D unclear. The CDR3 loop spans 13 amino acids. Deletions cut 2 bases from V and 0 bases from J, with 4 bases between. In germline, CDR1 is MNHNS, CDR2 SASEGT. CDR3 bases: TGTGCCAGCAGTGAATATTTGAACACTGAAGCTTTCTTT. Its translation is CASSEYLNTEAFF.

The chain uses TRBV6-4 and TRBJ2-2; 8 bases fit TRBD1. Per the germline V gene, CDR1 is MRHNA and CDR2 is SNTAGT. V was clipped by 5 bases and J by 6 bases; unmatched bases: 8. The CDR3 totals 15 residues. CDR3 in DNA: TGTGCCAGCAGTCCAACGGACAGGGCGCCCGGGGAGCTGTTTTTT. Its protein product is CASSPTDRAPGELFF.

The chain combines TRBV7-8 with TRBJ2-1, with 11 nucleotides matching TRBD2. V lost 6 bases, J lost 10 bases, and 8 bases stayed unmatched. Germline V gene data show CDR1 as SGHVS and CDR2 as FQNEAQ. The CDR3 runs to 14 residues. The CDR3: CASRLAGEVREQFF. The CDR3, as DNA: TGTGCCAGCAGACTAGCGGGAGAGGTGCGGGAGCAGTTCTTC.

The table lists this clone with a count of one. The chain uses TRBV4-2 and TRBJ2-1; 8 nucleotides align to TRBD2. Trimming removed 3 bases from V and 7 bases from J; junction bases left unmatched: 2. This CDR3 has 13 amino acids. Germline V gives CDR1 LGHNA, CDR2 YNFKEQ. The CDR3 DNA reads TGTGCCAGCAGCCAGGGACTAGGGAATGAGCAGTTCTTC. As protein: CASSQGLGNEQFF.

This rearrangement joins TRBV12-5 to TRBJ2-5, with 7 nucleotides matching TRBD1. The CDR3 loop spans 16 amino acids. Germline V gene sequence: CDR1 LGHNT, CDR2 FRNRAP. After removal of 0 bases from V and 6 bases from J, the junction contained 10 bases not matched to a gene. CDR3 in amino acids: CASGLVQKDRIKTQYF. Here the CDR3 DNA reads TGTGCTAGTGGTTTGGTACAGAAGGACAGGATAAAGACCCAGTACTTC.

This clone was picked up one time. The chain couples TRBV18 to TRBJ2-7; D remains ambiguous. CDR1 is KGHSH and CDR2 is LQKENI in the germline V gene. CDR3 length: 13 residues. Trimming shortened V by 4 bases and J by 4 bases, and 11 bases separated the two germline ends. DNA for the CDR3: TGTGCCAGCTCACGACCCCCGGAGTACGAGCAGTACTTC. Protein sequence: CASSRPPEYEQYF.

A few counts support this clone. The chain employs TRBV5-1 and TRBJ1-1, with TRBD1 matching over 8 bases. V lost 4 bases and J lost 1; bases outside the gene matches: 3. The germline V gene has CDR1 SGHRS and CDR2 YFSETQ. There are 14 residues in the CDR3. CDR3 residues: CASSAGQANTEAFF. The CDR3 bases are TGCGCCAGCAGCGCGGGACAGGCGAACACTGAAGCTTTCTTT.